The clone carrying this TCR beta chain was seen more than once but under ten times. The antigen is undetermined. Combining iRepertoire HTBI primers with Arm-PCR of CDR3 regions, the authors built TCR beta libraries. MiXCR was run by TCRdb on the multiplex PCR reads, yielding one entry per CDR3 protein. The sample has 350,000 to 400,000 distinct CDR3 sequences, 15% to 20% seen once; the top ten hold around 20%. The sample is drawn from a study of regulatory T cells in long-lasting Graves disease. Described time point: newly diagnosed GD, antithyroid drugs for less than 3 months. PBMC RNA was the source of the TCR library. Findings and limits, study-wide: Gene preferences differed: TRBV28, TRBJ1-2, TRBJ2-5 in persistent cases.

Germline V CDR1 and CDR2: SQVTM, ANQGSEA. V shed 7 bases, J shed 7 bases, and the junction held 10 bases outside the gene matches. There are 14 residues in the CDR3. In addition, the sample was reused for a study of T cells in Graves' hyperthyroidism and ophthalmopathy.

The starting material was peripheral blood mononuclear cells (PBMCs), obtained at new diagnosis, from a patient treated with antithyroid drugs. The receptor's source is a woman aged 18-35 years with Graves disease. This chain connects TRBV29-1 to TRBJ1-4, with TRBD1 matching over 9 bases. CDR3 sequence: CSGQTGGAGEKLFF. DNA of the CDR3: TGCAGCGGGCAAACAGGGGGCGCGGGTGAAAAACTGTTTTTT. The full variable domain, in which reference TRBV29-1 and TRBJ1-4 provide the parts outside the CDR3, is SAVISQKPSRDICQRGTSLTIQCQVDSQVTMMFWYRQQPGQSLTLIATANQGSEATYESGFVIDKFPISRPNLTFSTLTVSNMSPEDSSIYLCSGQTGGAGEKLFFGSGTQLSVL.